The TCR beta chain under discussion was sequenced for a study of T-cell memory formation after mild COVID-19. TCRdb re-analysed the 5' RACE reads in MiXCR, keeping a single row per CDR3 protein. The profile covers about 290,000 distinct CDR3 sequences, with more than 15% appearing a single time and about a fifth taken by the ten largest. Germline CDR1 and CDR2: GTSNPN and SVGIG (reference sequence). Trimming shortened V by 0 bases and J by 4 bases, and 4 bases separated the two germline ends. This CDR3 has 13 amino acids. The chain joins TRBV30 to TRBJ2-6, with D uncertain. Sequences were obtained from PBMCs or a T cell subset sorted from them (not recorded which). The receptor comes from a man between 18 and 29 years old who had mild COVID-19 (a few samples of this study predate the infection). Cell type and time point are not known. CDR3 region: CAWSVGGANVLTF. The CDR3 DNA reads TGTGCCTGGAGTGTAGGCGGGGCCAACGTCCTGACTTTC.